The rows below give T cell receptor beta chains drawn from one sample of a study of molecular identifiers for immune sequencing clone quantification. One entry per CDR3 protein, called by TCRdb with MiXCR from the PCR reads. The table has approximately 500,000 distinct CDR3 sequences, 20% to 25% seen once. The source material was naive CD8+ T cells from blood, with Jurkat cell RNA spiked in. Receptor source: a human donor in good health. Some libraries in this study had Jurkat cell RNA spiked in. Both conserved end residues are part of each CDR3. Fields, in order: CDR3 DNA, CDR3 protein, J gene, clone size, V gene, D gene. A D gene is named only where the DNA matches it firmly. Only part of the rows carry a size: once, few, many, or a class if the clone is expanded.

CDR3nt: TGTGCCAGCAGCAAAGGGGGGGTGTCCTACAATGAGCAGTTCTTC; CDR3aa: CASSKGGVSYNEQFF; j_gene: TRBJ2-1; abundance: few; v_gene: TRBV9; d_gene: -
CDR3nt: TGTGCCAGCAGCGTAGGTCGGGAGCCGTCCTACGAGCAGTACTTC; CDR3aa: CASSVGREPSYEQYF; j_gene: TRBJ2-7; abundance: few; v_gene: TRBV9; d_gene: -
CDR3nt: TGTGCCTGGAGTGTTTCTTTGGAGCAGTACTTC; CDR3aa: CAWSVSLEQYF; j_gene: TRBJ2-7; abundance: -; v_gene: TRBV30; d_gene: -
CDR3nt: TGTGCCAGCAGCCACCTGACAGCATACAATGAGCAGTTCTTC; CDR3aa: CASSHLTAYNEQFF; j_gene: TRBJ2-1; abundance: -; v_gene: TRBV4-2; d_gene: -
CDR3nt: TGTGCCAGAAGCTTGGCCGAAGGGGGGCTCACAGATACGCAGTATTTT; CDR3aa: CARSLAEGGLTDTQYF; j_gene: TRBJ2-3; abundance: -; v_gene: TRBV5-8; d_gene: -
CDR3nt: TGTGCCAGCAGATTTAGGGAGCTCACTGAAGCTTTCTTT; CDR3aa: CASRFRELTEAFF; j_gene: TRBJ1-1; abundance: many; v_gene: TRBV28; d_gene: -
CDR3nt: TGTGCCAGCAGTTACCAGGGGCCTGGCGACGAGCAGTACTTC; CDR3aa: CASSYQGPGDEQYF; j_gene: TRBJ2-7; abundance: many; v_gene: TRBV6-2/TRBV6-3; d_gene: -
CDR3nt: TGTGCCAGCAGTTACGTCGGGGAAAGCCCTCGGGACACCGGGGAGCTGTTTTTT; CDR3aa: CASSYVGESPRDTGELFF; j_gene: TRBJ2-2; abundance: few; v_gene: TRBV6-2/TRBV6-3; d_gene: -
CDR3nt: TGTGCCTCCAGTGATTTGGGGCAGGAGCACAATGAGCAGTTCTTC; CDR3aa: CASSDLGQEHNEQFF; j_gene: TRBJ2-1; abundance: -; v_gene: TRBV24-1; d_gene: -
CDR3nt: TGTGCCAGCAGTTGGGACAAGGGTTATCAGCCCCAGCATTTT; CDR3aa: CASSWDKGYQPQHF; j_gene: TRBJ1-5; abundance: -; v_gene: TRBV28; d_gene: -
CDR3nt: TGTGCCAGCAGTTTGGTTTCTAGCGGGATCTTAGATACGCAGTATTTT; CDR3aa: CASSLVSSGILDTQYF; j_gene: TRBJ2-3; abundance: -; v_gene: TRBV28; d_gene: TRBD2